The source of this T cell receptor beta chain is a study of blood T cell repertoires in COVID-19. Germline V lookup: CDR1 SEHNR, CDR2 FQNEAQ (reference sequence). The ends were cut back, 8 bases at V and 5 bases at J, with 12 bases in the middle. CDR3 length equals 12 residues. Generated by immunoSEQ multiplex PCR, the TCRdb table keeps only in-frame clones and is missing some. The sample holds about 290,000 clones, approximately 91% seen once. The genes are TRBV7-9 and TRBJ1-2; D ambiguous. Input material: PBMCs or T cells enriched from blood (not recorded which). This clonotype was sampled from a woman in her thirties or forties who had recovered from COVID-19. CDR3 loop: CASASGSYGYTF. The CDR3 DNA reads TGTGCCAGCGCCTCTGGGAGTTATGGCTACACCTTC.